What follows are 20 T cell receptor beta chains derived from one specimen sequenced in a study of shared clonotypes between healthy human individuals. The table came from immunoSEQ multiplex PCR; TCRdb's copy has only in-frame clones and leaves some out. The sample carries roughly 640,000 clones, around 97% recorded once. Sequencing was done on a sample of naive CD4+ T cells sorted from blood. Noted subset: CD45RA+ positively selected. These TCRs come from a woman in her twenties or thirties in good health.

This clone appeared once. This chain links TRBV5-1 with TRBJ2-7; D possibly matches TRBD1 or TRBD2 (6 bases each). V dropped 4 bases and J dropped 3 bases, with 23 bases sitting between them. The CDR3 runs 17 residues. The germline V gene encodes CDR1 SGHRS and CDR2 YFSETQ. The CDR3: CASSLWGAYGEGYEQYF. CDR3 nucleotide sequence: TGCGCCAGCAGCCTGTGGGGGGCATACGGCGAGGGCTACGAGCAGTACTTC.

The rearrangement joins TRBV28 to TRBJ1-4, with D possibly being TRBD1 (5 bases). Germline V gene lookup returns CDR1 MDHEN and CDR2 SYDVKM. Trimming stripped 3 bases from V and 7 bases from J, with 12 bases between. The CDR3 covers 14 residues. The CDR3: CASSFAAGLEKLFF. DNA of the CDR3: TGTGCCAGCAGTTTCGCCGCGGGGCTTGAAAAACTGTTTTTT. Drawing the rest from reference TRBV28 and TRBJ1-4, the complete variable domain is DVKVTQSSRYLVKRTGEKVFLECVQDMDHENMFWYRQDPGLGLRLIYFSYDVKMKEKGDIPEGYSVSREKKERFSLILESASTNQTSMYLCASSFAAGLEKLFFGSGTQLSVL.

The sample holds one count of this clone. This chain connects TRBV28 to TRBJ2-1; 7 nucleotides line up with TRBD2. J lost 0 bases, V lost 2 bases, and 7 bases had no gene match. CDR1 and CDR2 from the germline V gene are MDHEN and SYDVKM. CDR3 length: 17 amino acids. CDR3 sequence reads: CASSLGASGSSYNEQFF. The CDR3 DNA is TGTGCCAGCAGTTTAGGGGCTAGCGGAAGCTCCTACAATGAGCAGTTCTTC.

This chain links TRBV28 with TRBJ1-5; 7 positions agree with TRBD1. This CDR3 spans 14 amino acids. Germline V gives CDR1 MDHEN, CDR2 SYDVKM. Losses at the gene ends were 6 bases for V and 10 bases for J; bases not matched to a gene: 12. CDR3 sequence reads: CASSAGGGPSPQHF. The CDR3 nucleotides are TGTGCCAGCAGCGCGGGAGGGGGCCCCAGCCCCCAGCATTTT.

The gene calls are TRBV4-1 and TRBJ2-3; 10 bases are a match to TRBD1. The CDR3 has 16 residues. Germline V gene lookup returns CDR1 MGHRA and CDR2 YSYEKL. V was clipped by 3 bases and J by 6 bases; unmatched bases: 9. CDR3 residues: CASSHRGGTGDDTQYF. The DNA for the CDR3 is TGCGCCAGCAGCCATAGAGGGGGGACAGGGGATGATACGCAGTATTTT.

This chain joins TRBV6-5 and TRBJ2-2, with D possibly matching TRBD2 (5 bases). CDR1 MNHEY and CDR2 SVGAGI come from the germline V gene. Trimming cost V 2 bases and J 4 bases, with 11 bases left between them. This CDR3 comprises 15 residues. The CDR3: CASSYRGAATGELFF. The CDR3 DNA is TGTGCCAGCAGTTACCGGGGTGCCGCCACCGGGGAGCTGTTTTTT.

The DNA for the CDR3 is TGTGCCAGCAGCTTAGGGACTAGCGGGTCCCGTCCGTTCTTC. Amino acids: CASSLGTSGSRPFF. This rearrangement joins TRBV7-9 to TRBJ2-1; TRBD2 matches at 11 bases. From germline, CDR1 is SEHNR and CDR2 FQNEAQ (reference sequence). CDR3 size: 14 residues. After removal of 1 base from V and 15 bases from J, the junction contained 8 bases not matched to a gene.

This sequence joins TRBV28 and TRBJ1-2, with TRBD1 identical over 8 bases. The CDR3 extends over 14 amino acids. The germline V gene has CDR1 MDHEN and CDR2 SYDVKM. The V gene end was trimmed by 5 bases and the J gene end by 1 base; junction bases not matched to a gene: 3. CDR3 amino acids: CASSHGQGNYGYTF. The CDR3 DNA reads as TGTGCCAGCAGTCACGGACAGGGTAACTATGGCTACACCTTC.

V usage is TRBV27 and J usage is TRBJ1-5; tentatively, D is TRBD1 (5 bases). CDR1 and CDR2 from the germline V gene are MNHEY and SMNVEV (reference sequence). The CDR3 length is 17 residues. With 5 bases removed from V and 3 bases from J, the gap between germline ends came to 20 bases. The CDR3 sequence: CASSPLRDGHHNQPQHF. The CDR3 DNA sequence: TGTGCCAGCAGTCCTCTCCGGGACGGACATCACAATCAGCCCCAGCATTTT.

The chain combines TRBV5-1 with TRBJ2-3, with D possibly called TRBD1 or TRBD2 (5 bases each). V was cut by 0 bases and J by 3 bases, with 8 bases left in between. Germline V lookup: CDR1 SGHRS, CDR2 YFSETQ. This CDR3 has 14 residues. CDR3 sequence: CASSLGRETDTQYF. CDR3 bases: TGCGCCAGCAGCTTGGGCAGGGAGACAGATACGCAGTATTTT.

V usage is TRBV2 and J usage is TRBJ2-6; 13 nucleotides align to TRBD2. CDR1 SNHLY and CDR2 FYNNEI come from the germline V gene. After removal of 4 bases from V and 2 bases from J, the junction contained 2 bases not matched to a gene. CDR3 length: 17 amino acids. CDR3: CASSGGLAGAGANVLTF. DNA for the CDR3: TGTGCCAGCAGTGGCGGACTAGCGGGAGCTGGGGCCAACGTCCTGACTTTC.

The chain employs TRBV19 and TRBJ1-5, with D uncertain. The germline V and J ends were trimmed by 3 bases and 0 bases, with 12 bases remaining between them. Germline V CDR1 and CDR2: LNHDA, SQIVND (reference sequence). The CDR3 runs to 16 residues. CDR3 in amino acids: CASSMGKGYSNQPQHF. CDR3 coding DNA: TGTGCCAGTAGTATGGGAAAAGGTTATAGCAATCAGCCCCAGCATTTT.

CDR3 nucleotide sequence: TGTGCCAGCAGACCGCCCGCCTCGAATGAAAAACTGTTTTTT. This codes for CASRPPASNEKLFF. The J gene is TRBJ1-4, the V gene TRBV28; no definite D call. The CDR3 runs to 14 residues. The germline V gene encodes CDR1 MDHEN and CDR2 SYDVKM. V was trimmed by 6 bases and J by 5 bases, leaving 13 bases between them.

The chain employs TRBV2 and TRBJ1-2; weak D call: TRBD1 (5 bases). CDR1 and CDR2 (germline): SNHLY, FYNNEI. Between the trimmed V and J ends, which lost 0 bases and 8 bases, there was a span of 28 bases. CDR3 length: 19 amino acids. Here the CDR3 reads CASSEALFRVRAPDWGYTF. The CDR3 region has the DNA TGTGCCAGCAGTGAAGCCCTATTCAGGGTGAGGGCCCCGGATTGGGGCTACACCTTC.

The V and J genes are TRBV15 and TRBJ2-2; D uncertain. V was clipped by 0 bases and J by 4 bases, with 9 bases between them. Germline-derived CDR1 and CDR2 are LNHNV and YYDKDF (reference sequence). This CDR3 is 15 amino acids long. CDR3: CATSRDRNPTGELFF. The DNA of the CDR3 is TGTGCCACCAGCAGAGATAGGAATCCCACCGGGGAGCTGTTTTTT.

This rearrangement joins TRBV19 to TRBJ1-5; TRBD1 aligns across 8 bases. Trimming removed 9 bases from V and 9 bases from J; junction bases left unmatched: 13. CDR1 is LNHDA and CDR2 is SQIVND in the germline V gene (reference sequence). The CDR3 is 14 amino acids. The CDR3 protein is CASAPGDRGAPQHF. The CDR3 DNA reads as TGTGCCAGCGCACCAGGCGACAGGGGTGCGCCCCAGCATTTT.

The gene calls are TRBV29-1 and TRBJ1-2, with D maybe TRBD1 (5 bases). This CDR3 has 13 amino acids. Germline CDR1 and CDR2: SQVTM and ANQGSEA. V was cut by 7 bases and J by 4 bases, with 16 bases left in between. The chain's CDR3 is CSATSGSGYGYTF. The CDR3, as DNA: TGCAGCGCTACCTCAGGGTCAGGCTATGGCTACACCTTC.

V is TRBV18 and J is TRBJ2-6; 11 bases align to TRBD1. After removal of 3 bases from V and 0 bases from J, the junction contained 4 bases not matched to a gene. Germline V gene data show CDR1 as KGHSH and CDR2 as LQKENI. The CDR3 loop spans 18 amino acids. The DNA for the CDR3 is TGTGCCAGCTCACCTAGGACAGGGGGCGACTCTGGGGCCAACGTCCTGACTTTC. Protein sequence: CASSPRTGGDSGANVLTF. The full variable domain, completed using reference TRBV18 and TRBJ2-6, is NAGVMQNPRHLVRRRGQEARLRCSPMKGHSHVYWYRQLPEEGLKFMVYLQKENIIDESGMPKERFSAEFPKEGPSILRIQQVVRGDSAAYFCASSPRTGGDSGANVLTFGAGSRLTVL.

This chain's CDR3 is CASSRGLALSTDTQYF. CDR3 nucleotides: TGCGCCAGCAGCCGAGGACTAGCGTTGAGCACAGATACGCAGTATTTT. The chain combines TRBV5-1 with TRBJ2-3; 9 bases agree with TRBD2. The CDR3 is made up of 16 amino acids. Looked up from germline, CDR1 is SGHRS and CDR2 is YFSETQ. Trimming cost V 4 bases and J 0 bases; bases outside gene matches: 6. The full variable domain, rest sourced from reference TRBV5-1 and TRBJ2-3, is KAGVTQTPRYLIKTRGQQVTLSCSPISGHRSVSWYQQTPGQGLQFLFEYFSETQRNKGNFPGRFSGRQFSNSRSEMNVSTLELGDSALYLCASSRGLALSTDTQYFGPGTRLTVL.

V and J are TRBV6-1 and TRBJ2-7; D is uncertain. The CDR3 is 15 residues long. The V end lost 3 bases, the J end lost 0 bases, and 12 bases lay between the germline ends. Germline CDR1 reads MNHNS; CDR2 reads SASEGT. Here the CDR3 reads CASSDLRLSSYEQYF. The CDR3 region has the DNA TGTGCCAGCAGTGATTTACGGCTGAGCTCCTACGAGCAGTACTTC.